The entry that follows covers one TCR beta chain sequence. The data originate from a study of PD-1 blockade in mismatch repair-deficient tumors. Every patient had mismatch repair deficiency by PCR or immunohistochemistry. A few pembrolizumab responders had their TCRs sequenced. Assay: immunoSEQ multiplex PCR; the TCRdb copy retains only in-frame clones and omits some. Of under 50,000 clones in the sample, approximately 80% were seen once. J gave up 5 bases and V 3 bases, and 7 bases lay outside the gene matches. CDR1 SGHAT and CDR2 FQDESV come from the germline V gene (reference sequence). This CDR3 comprises 15 residues.

The sequence was collected from an adult with mismatch repair-deficient cancer. This sample comprised PBMCs, obtained before pembrolizumab treatment. The V gene is TRBV11-1, the J gene TRBJ2-3, with 8 bases that match TRBD2. The CDR3 is CASSFGLAGGDTQYF. The CDR3 DNA follows: TGTGCCAGCAGCTTCGGCCTAGCGGGCGGAGATACGCAGTATTTT. Variable domain in full (rest from reference TRBV11-1 and TRBJ2-3): EAEVAQSPRYKITEKSQAVAFWCDPISGHATLYWYRQILGQGPELLVQFQDESVVDDSQLPKDRFSAERLKGVDSTLKIQPAELGDSAMYLCASSFGLAGGDTQYFGPGTRLTVL.